This is a list of T cell receptor beta chains from one sample in a study of OX40 agonist ivuxolimab in advanced cancers. Profiling relied on immunoSEQ multiplex PCR, and the TCRdb table lists in-frame clones only, not all of them. The data show 52,000 or so clones, with approximately 84% seen just once and about 4.5% held by the top ten. The sequencing here drew on CD4+ or CD8+ T cells sorted from blood, taken in a trial of the OX40 agonist ivuxolimab. These receptors were obtained from an adult with an advanced solid tumor such as melanoma, head and neck, liver or kidney cancer. The CDR3 runs from the conserved cysteine through the conserved F or W. Each record gives: J gene, clone size, V gene, D gene, CDR3 DNA, CDR3 protein. D genes are given only for firm matches. Clone size, where shown, is once, few, many, or a class for clones that have expanded.

J gene: TRBJ2-3
clone size: .
V gene: TRBV5-1
D gene: .
CDR3 DNA: TGCGCCAGCAGTGGCGACGGGAGCAGAACAGATACGCAGTATTTT
CDR3 protein: CASSGDGSRTDTQYF

J gene: TRBJ2-5
clone size: .
V gene: TRBV2
D gene: .
CDR3 DNA: TGTGCCAGCAGCCTCGGGCAGGCGGAGACCCAGTACTTC
CDR3 protein: CASSLGQAETQYF

J gene: TRBJ2-5
clone size: .
V gene: TRBV10-1
D gene: .
CDR3 DNA: TGCGCCAGCAGTGAGGGGCTTCAAGAGACCCAGTACTTC
CDR3 protein: CASSEGLQETQYF

J gene: TRBJ1-4
clone size: .
V gene: TRBV28
D gene: .
CDR3 DNA: TGTGCCAGCAGTCTCATACCGGCAGATGGGGAAAAACTGTTTTTT
CDR3 protein: CASSLIPADGEKLFF

J gene: TRBJ2-5
clone size: .
V gene: TRBV27
D gene: TRBD2
CDR3 DNA: TGTGCCAGCTCCCGCCAGGGACTCCGGGGGGGGGAGCAGTACTTC
CDR3 protein: CASSRQGLRGGEQYF

J gene: TRBJ1-5
clone size: .
V gene: TRBV5-4
D gene: .
CDR3 DNA: TGTGCCAGCAGCCAAGATCGGGGGGGTTCGAAGCCCCAGCATTTT
CDR3 protein: CASSQDRGGSKPQHF

J gene: TRBJ2-1
clone size: .
V gene: TRBV19
D gene: TRBD1
CDR3 DNA: TGTGCCAGTATTGGGACAGGGGTGTACAATGAGCAGTTCTTC
CDR3 protein: CASIGTGVYNEQFF

J gene: TRBJ1-1
clone size: .
V gene: TRBV5-4
D gene: .
CDR3 DNA: TGTGCCAGCAGCTTGCGGAGGGATTATAAAGCTTTCTTT
CDR3 protein: CASSLRRDYKAFF

J gene: TRBJ1-1
clone size: .
V gene: TRBV19
D gene: .
CDR3 DNA: TGTGCCAGTAGCGGCAGGGAAAAGAACACTGAAGCTTTCTTT
CDR3 protein: CASSGREKNTEAFF

J gene: TRBJ1-5
clone size: .
V gene: TRBV27
D gene: .
CDR3 DNA: TGTGCCAGCAGCACGGCCAGAGGGCTTTATCAGCCCCAGCATTTT
CDR3 protein: CASSTARGLYQPQHF

J gene: TRBJ2-7
clone size: once
V gene: TRBV11-3
D gene: .
CDR3 DNA: TGTGCCAGCAGCCGAAACACACTGTTCGAGCAGTACTTC
CDR3 protein: CASSRNTLFEQYF

J gene: TRBJ1-2
clone size: .
V gene: TRBV7-2
D gene: .
CDR3 DNA: TGTGCCAGCAGCTTAGCGCGGGACACTAACTATGGCTACACCTTC
CDR3 protein: CASSLARDTNYGYTF

J gene: TRBJ2-7
clone size: .
V gene: TRBV5-1
D gene: .
CDR3 DNA: TGCGCCAGCAGCTTTCAAGTGACCCACGAGCAGTACTTC
CDR3 protein: CASSFQVTHEQYF

J gene: TRBJ2-5
clone size: .
V gene: TRBV5-5
D gene: .
CDR3 DNA: TGTGCCAGCAGCTTGAGTCCGGGGGCGACGCAGACCCAGTACTTC
CDR3 protein: CASSLSPGATQTQYF

J gene: TRBJ2-3
clone size: .
V gene: TRBV27
D gene: TRBD2
CDR3 DNA: TGTGCCAGCACCCCGGGACTAGCGGGAGGTGATACGCAGTATTTT
CDR3 protein: CASTPGLAGGDTQYF

J gene: TRBJ2-2
clone size: .
V gene: TRBV4-1
D gene: TRBD1
CDR3 DNA: TGCGCCAGCAGCGCAACCCGGGACAGACGAACCGGGGAGCTGTTTTTT
CDR3 protein: CASSATRDRRTGELFF

J gene: TRBJ2-7
clone size: few
V gene: TRBV6-1
D gene: .
CDR3 DNA: TGTGCCAGCAGTGAACGGTTCTACGAGCAGTACTTC
CDR3 protein: CASSERFYEQYF

J gene: TRBJ2-6
clone size: .
V gene: TRBV19
D gene: .
CDR3 DNA: TGTGCCAGTAGTATAGTAGGGGGACGGATCTCTGGGGCCAACGTCCTGACTTTC
CDR3 protein: CASSIVGGRISGANVLTF

J gene: TRBJ2-2
clone size: once
V gene: TRBV7-7
D gene: .
CDR3 DNA: TGTGCCAGCAGCTTAGATCCAAACACCGGGGAGCTGTTTTTT
CDR3 protein: CASSLDPNTGELFF

J gene: TRBJ1-1
clone size: .
V gene: TRBV10-3
D gene: TRBD1
CDR3 DNA: TGTGCCATCAGCTACGACAGGGAAGGCACTGAAGCTTTCTTT
CDR3 protein: CAISYDREGTEAFF

J gene: TRBJ2-4
clone size: .
V gene: TRBV5-6
D gene: .
CDR3 DNA: TGTGCCAGCAGCTCCTCTGAGTCTTGGGCCAAAAACATTCAGTACTTC
CDR3 protein: CASSSSESWAKNIQYF

J gene: TRBJ2-3
clone size: .
V gene: TRBV2
D gene: .
CDR3 DNA: TGTGCCAGCAGGACTTTCTCTAGCACAGATACGCAGTATTTT
CDR3 protein: CASRTFSSTDTQYF

J gene: TRBJ1-4
clone size: .
V gene: TRBV28
D gene: TRBD1
CDR3 DNA: TGTGCCAGCAGCCGACAGGGGGTAAGAGAAAAACTGTTTTTT
CDR3 protein: CASSRQGVREKLFF

J gene: TRBJ1-3
clone size: .
V gene: TRBV29-1
D gene: .
CDR3 DNA: TGCAGCGTTGAGGCAGGGACTGGAAACACCATATATTTT
CDR3 protein: CSVEAGTGNTIYF

J gene: TRBJ2-1
clone size: once
V gene: TRBV5-1
D gene: TRBD2
CDR3 DNA: TGCGCCAGCAGCTTGGCCGGGACTAGCGTCGGCAATGAGCAGTTCTTC
CDR3 protein: CASSLAGTSVGNEQFF

J gene: TRBJ2-5
clone size: .
V gene: TRBV10-3
D gene: .
CDR3 DNA: TGTGCCATCAGTGAGATGAGGGAGACCCAGTACTTC
CDR3 protein: CAISEMRETQYF

J gene: TRBJ2-7
clone size: .
V gene: TRBV11-2
D gene: .
CDR3 DNA: TGTGCCAGCAGCTTAGGGGCAGACTACGAGCAGTACTTC
CDR3 protein: CASSLGADYEQYF

J gene: TRBJ1-5
clone size: .
V gene: TRBV19
D gene: TRBD1
CDR3 DNA: TGTGCCAGTAGTATCCGGACAGGGGGAGGGCCCCAGCATTTT
CDR3 protein: CASSIRTGGGPQHF

J gene: TRBJ2-5
clone size: .
V gene: TRBV27
D gene: TRBD2
CDR3 DNA: TGTGCCAGCAGCCGAACCTTTGGACTAGCGGCCCAAGAGACCCAGTACTTC
CDR3 protein: CASSRTFGLAAQETQYF

J gene: TRBJ1-5
clone size: .
V gene: TRBV27
D gene: .
CDR3 DNA: TGTGCCAGCAGTCCTCTACTTCCAGGGCTTAATCAGCCCCAGCATTTT
CDR3 protein: CASSPLLPGLNQPQHF

J gene: TRBJ2-7
clone size: few
V gene: TRBV7-2
D gene: .
CDR3 DNA: TGTGCCAGCAGCTTAGTGGCGGGACCCTACGAGCAGTACTTC
CDR3 protein: CASSLVAGPYEQYF

J gene: TRBJ2-1
clone size: few
V gene: TRBV10-1
D gene: .
CDR3 DNA: TGCGCCAGCAGTGGACAGCGGGTATACAATGAGCAGTTCTTC
CDR3 protein: CASSGQRVYNEQFF

J gene: TRBJ2-7
clone size: .
V gene: TRBV7-9
D gene: .
CDR3 DNA: TGTGCCAGCAGCTTAGCGACAGTAGCCTACGAGCAGTACTTC
CDR3 protein: CASSLATVAYEQYF

J gene: TRBJ2-1
clone size: .
V gene: TRBV4-1
D gene: TRBD2
CDR3 DNA: TGCGCCAGCAGCCAAGTTGGGACTAGCGGGAGCTCCTACAATGAGCAGTTCTTC
CDR3 protein: CASSQVGTSGSSYNEQFF

J gene: TRBJ2-5
clone size: .
V gene: TRBV5-6
D gene: TRBD2
CDR3 DNA: TGTGCCAGCAGCTTTTGGGCTAGCGGGTTCCAAGAGACCCAGTACTTC
CDR3 protein: CASSFWASGFQETQYF

J gene: TRBJ2-2
clone size: few
V gene: TRBV14
D gene: .
CDR3 DNA: TGTGCCAGCAGCCAAGATAGAGGAGGGTCCGGGGAGCTGTTTTTT
CDR3 protein: CASSQDRGGSGELFF

J gene: TRBJ2-7
clone size: .
V gene: TRBV5-4
D gene: .
CDR3 DNA: TGTGCCAGCAGCCTCTCTAGCGCCCCATCCTACGAGCAGTACTTC
CDR3 protein: CASSLSSAPSYEQYF

J gene: TRBJ2-1
clone size: .
V gene: TRBV7-3
D gene: TRBD2
CDR3 DNA: TGTGCCAGCAGCCCTAGCGGGAGCCTTTACAATGAGCAGTTCTTC
CDR3 protein: CASSPSGSLYNEQFF

J gene: TRBJ2-7
clone size: .
V gene: TRBV6-5
D gene: .
CDR3 DNA: TGTGCCAGCAGTTACGGCCCAACCTACGAGCAGTACTTC
CDR3 protein: CASSYGPTYEQYF

J gene: TRBJ2-7
clone size: few
V gene: TRBV11-2
D gene: TRBD1
CDR3 DNA: TGTGCCAGCAGCCAGGAAATGGGGACAGGTTCCTACGAGCAGTACTTC
CDR3 protein: CASSQEMGTGSYEQYF

J gene: TRBJ2-6
clone size: .
V gene: TRBV30
D gene: TRBD2
CDR3 DNA: TGTGCCTGGATTCTATTCGGGGGACTAGCGGGAGAAGGGGACTCTGGGGCCAACGTCCTGACTTTC
CDR3 protein: CAWILFGGLAGEGDSGANVLTF

J gene: TRBJ1-1
clone size: .
V gene: TRBV6-5
D gene: .
CDR3 DNA: TGTGCCAGCAGTTACTCGTTAGGGAGGAACACTGAAGCTTTCTTT
CDR3 protein: CASSYSLGRNTEAFF

J gene: TRBJ2-7
clone size: .
V gene: TRBV7-9
D gene: TRBD2
CDR3 DNA: TGTGCCAGCAGCTTAGATCTAGCGGGACTCTACGAGCAGTACTTC
CDR3 protein: CASSLDLAGLYEQYF

J gene: TRBJ2-2
clone size: .
V gene: TRBV10-3
D gene: .
CDR3 DNA: TGTGCCATCAGTGAGCTTGCTACGCGTTCCCACGGGGAGCTGTTTTTT
CDR3 protein: CAISELATRSHGELFF

J gene: TRBJ2-7
clone size: .
V gene: TRBV6-5
D gene: TRBD2
CDR3 DNA: TGTGCCAGGAAAAATAGACTAGCGGATGCCTACGAGCAGTACTTC
CDR3 protein: CARKNRLADAYEQYF

J gene: TRBJ1-4
clone size: .
V gene: TRBV5-1
D gene: TRBD1
CDR3 DNA: TGCGCCAGCAGCTTGGTTGCAGGGGGTTCTAATGAAAAACTGTTTTTT
CDR3 protein: CASSLVAGGSNEKLFF

J gene: TRBJ2-2
clone size: .
V gene: TRBV6-1
D gene: .
CDR3 DNA: TGTGCCAGCAGTGAAGGAGTAGGCGAGCTGTTTTTT
CDR3 protein: CASSEGVGELFF

J gene: TRBJ2-1
clone size: .
V gene: TRBV7-2
D gene: .
CDR3 DNA: TGTGCCAGCAGCTTAGACAGGGCCAATGAGCAGTTCTTC
CDR3 protein: CASSLDRANEQFF

J gene: TRBJ2-1
clone size: .
V gene: TRBV28
D gene: TRBD2
CDR3 DNA: TGTGCCAGCAGCGCTAGCGGGCAAGGTGAGCAGTTCTTC
CDR3 protein: CASSASGQGEQFF

J gene: TRBJ1-1
clone size: .
V gene: TRBV5-4
D gene: .
CDR3 DNA: TGTGCCAGCAGCTTGTCCCTTTTGAACACTGAAGCTTTCTTT
CDR3 protein: CASSLSLLNTEAFF

J gene: TRBJ2-7
clone size: .
V gene: TRBV28
D gene: TRBD2
CDR3 DNA: TGTGCCAGCAGTTCCCCTTGGGAGGGCTCCTACGAGCAGTACTTC
CDR3 protein: CASSSPWEGSYEQYF

J gene: TRBJ2-7
clone size: .
V gene: TRBV11-2
D gene: TRBD2
CDR3 DNA: TGTGCCAGCAGCTTATTCGGGAGGGCCTCCTACGAGCAGTACTTC
CDR3 protein: CASSLFGRASYEQYF

J gene: TRBJ2-7
clone size: .
V gene: TRBV6-1
D gene: .
CDR3 DNA: TGTGCCAGCAGTGCGAGTACTCAGCTTACCTACGAGCAGTACTTC
CDR3 protein: CASSASTQLTYEQYF

J gene: TRBJ1-5
clone size: few
V gene: TRBV5-5
D gene: .
CDR3 DNA: TGTGCCAGCAGCTCCCCGGATCAGCCCCAGCATTTT
CDR3 protein: CASSSPDQPQHF

J gene: TRBJ2-3
clone size: .
V gene: TRBV19
D gene: TRBD1
CDR3 DNA: TGTGCCAGTAGTCTTCCAGTGACAGGGTTGATCCCAGATACGCAGTATTTT
CDR3 protein: CASSLPVTGLIPDTQYF

J gene: TRBJ1-4
clone size: .
V gene: TRBV7-2
D gene: .
CDR3 DNA: TGTGCCAGCAGCCACGGGGGCGCTAATGAAAAACTGTTTTTT
CDR3 protein: CASSHGGANEKLFF

J gene: TRBJ2-5
clone size: .
V gene: TRBV30
D gene: .
CDR3 DNA: TGTGCCTGGGGCCCGACGCAAGAGACCCAGTACTTC
CDR3 protein: CAWGPTQETQYF

J gene: TRBJ1-2
clone size: .
V gene: TRBV18
D gene: TRBD1
CDR3 DNA: TGTGCCAGCTCACCAAACGGACAGGGGGACTATGGCTACACCTTC
CDR3 protein: CASSPNGQGDYGYTF

J gene: TRBJ1-2
clone size: .
V gene: TRBV7-9
D gene: .
CDR3 DNA: TGTGCCAGCAGCTTAAGAGTTACTGGGAGCTATGGCTACACCTTC
CDR3 protein: CASSLRVTGSYGYTF

J gene: TRBJ2-7
clone size: .
V gene: TRBV5-4
D gene: TRBD2
CDR3 DNA: TGTGCCAGCACCCCGGGGGGTGTCTCCTACGAGCAGTACTTC
CDR3 protein: CASTPGGVSYEQYF